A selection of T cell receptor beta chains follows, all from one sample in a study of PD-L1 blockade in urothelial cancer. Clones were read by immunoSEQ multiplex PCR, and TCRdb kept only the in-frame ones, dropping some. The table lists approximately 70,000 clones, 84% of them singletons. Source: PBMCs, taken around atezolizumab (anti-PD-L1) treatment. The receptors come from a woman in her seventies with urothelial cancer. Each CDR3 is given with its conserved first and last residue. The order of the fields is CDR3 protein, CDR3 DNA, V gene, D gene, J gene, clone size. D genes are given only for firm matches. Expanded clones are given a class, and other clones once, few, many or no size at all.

cdr3_aa: CASSPDRGRYGYTF
cdr3_nt: TGTGCCAGCAGCCCCGACAGGGGGAGGTATGGCTACACCTTC
v_call: TRBV6-5
d_call: TRBD1
j_call: TRBJ1-2
clone_size: .

cdr3_aa: CASRPTVRNYEQYF
cdr3_nt: TGTGCCAGCAGGCCCACAGTTAGGAACTACGAGCAGTACTTC
v_call: TRBV27
d_call: .
j_call: TRBJ2-7
clone_size: .

cdr3_aa: CASSPSGQYEKLFF
cdr3_nt: TGTGCCAGCTCACCATCCGGACAGTATGAAAAACTGTTTTTT
v_call: TRBV18
d_call: .
j_call: TRBJ1-4
clone_size: .

cdr3_aa: CASSKRGYNEQFF
cdr3_nt: TGTGCCAGCAGTAAACGGGGATACAATGAGCAGTTCTTC
v_call: TRBV7-9
d_call: .
j_call: TRBJ2-1
clone_size: .

cdr3_aa: CASSVGRSGVGETQYF
cdr3_nt: TGTGCCAGCAGCGTAGGAAGGTCGGGAGTGGGCGAGACCCAGTACTTC
v_call: TRBV9
d_call: .
j_call: TRBJ2-5
clone_size: .

cdr3_aa: CAWSEGAPYEKLFF
cdr3_nt: TGTGCCTGGAGTGAGGGGGCGCCGTATGAAAAACTGTTTTTT
v_call: TRBV30
d_call: TRBD1
j_call: TRBJ1-4
clone_size: .

cdr3_aa: CASSSRLQGYGYTF
cdr3_nt: TGTGCCAGTAGTAGCCGGTTACAGGGCTATGGCTACACCTTC
v_call: TRBV19
d_call: .
j_call: TRBJ1-2
clone_size: .

cdr3_aa: CASSFRTSGGGYNEQFF
cdr3_nt: TGTGCCAGCAGTTTCCGGACTAGCGGGGGCGGCTACAATGAGCAGTTCTTC
v_call: TRBV27
d_call: TRBD2
j_call: TRBJ2-1
clone_size: few

cdr3_aa: CASSLEQAINEKLFF
cdr3_nt: TGTGCCAGCAGCTTAGAACAGGCCATTAATGAAAAACTGTTTTTT
v_call: TRBV7-9
d_call: .
j_call: TRBJ1-4
clone_size: .

cdr3_aa: CASSKDRRDSPLHF
cdr3_nt: TGCGCCAGCAGTAAGGACAGGAGGGATTCACCCCTCCACTTT
v_call: TRBV10-1
d_call: TRBD1
j_call: TRBJ1-6
clone_size: .

cdr3_aa: CASSLEPHRVPEKLFF
cdr3_nt: TGTGCCAGCAGTTTAGAACCCCACAGGGTACCAGAAAAACTGTTTTTT
v_call: TRBV27
d_call: .
j_call: TRBJ1-4
clone_size: .